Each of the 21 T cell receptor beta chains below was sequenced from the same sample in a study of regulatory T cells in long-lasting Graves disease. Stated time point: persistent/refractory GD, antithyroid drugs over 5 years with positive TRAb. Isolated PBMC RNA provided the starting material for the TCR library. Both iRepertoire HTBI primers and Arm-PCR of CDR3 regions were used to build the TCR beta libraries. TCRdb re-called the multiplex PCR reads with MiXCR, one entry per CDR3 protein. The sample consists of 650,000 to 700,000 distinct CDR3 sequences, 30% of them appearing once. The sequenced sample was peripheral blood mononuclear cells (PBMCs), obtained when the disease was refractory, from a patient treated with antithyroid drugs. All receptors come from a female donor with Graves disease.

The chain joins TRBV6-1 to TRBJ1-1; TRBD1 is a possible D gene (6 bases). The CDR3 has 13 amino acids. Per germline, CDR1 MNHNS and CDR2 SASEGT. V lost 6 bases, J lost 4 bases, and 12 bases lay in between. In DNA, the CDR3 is TGTGCCAGCAGCGAAAGGGGGTTCACTGAAGCTTTCTTT. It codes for CASSERGFTEAFF.

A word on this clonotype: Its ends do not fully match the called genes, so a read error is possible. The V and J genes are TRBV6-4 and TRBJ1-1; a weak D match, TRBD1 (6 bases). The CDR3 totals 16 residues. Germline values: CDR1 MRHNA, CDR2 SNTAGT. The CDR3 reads CASSYSGTGMNTEAFF. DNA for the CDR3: TGTGCCAGCAGTTACTCCGGAACAGGGATGAACACTGAAGCTTTCTTT.

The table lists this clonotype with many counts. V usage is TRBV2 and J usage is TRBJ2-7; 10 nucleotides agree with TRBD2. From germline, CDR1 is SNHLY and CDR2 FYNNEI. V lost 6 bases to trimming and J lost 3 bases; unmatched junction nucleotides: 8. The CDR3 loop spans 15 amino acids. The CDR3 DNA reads TGTGCCAGCAGGATTGGACTAGCGGATTTCTACGAGCAGTACTTC. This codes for CASRIGLADFYEQYF.

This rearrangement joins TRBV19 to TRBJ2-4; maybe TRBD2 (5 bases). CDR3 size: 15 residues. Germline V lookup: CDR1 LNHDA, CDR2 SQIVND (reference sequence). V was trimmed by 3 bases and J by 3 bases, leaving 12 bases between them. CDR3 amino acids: CASSIGSGGKNIQYF. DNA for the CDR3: TGTGCCAGTAGTATTGGGTCTGGAGGCAAAAACATTCAGTACTTC.

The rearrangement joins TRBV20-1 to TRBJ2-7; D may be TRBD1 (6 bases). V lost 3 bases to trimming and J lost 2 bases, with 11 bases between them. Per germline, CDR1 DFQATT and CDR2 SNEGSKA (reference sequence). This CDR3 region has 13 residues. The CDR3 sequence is CSARGHRTYEQYF. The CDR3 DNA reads TGCAGTGCTAGGGGACATCGTACCTACGAGCAGTACTTC.

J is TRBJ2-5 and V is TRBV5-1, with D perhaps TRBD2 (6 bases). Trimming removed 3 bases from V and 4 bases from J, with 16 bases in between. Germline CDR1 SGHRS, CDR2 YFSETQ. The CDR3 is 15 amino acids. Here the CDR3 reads CASSSAGTGGETQYF. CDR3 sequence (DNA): TGCGCCAGCAGCTCCGCCGGGACTGGGGGAGAGACCCAGTACTTC.

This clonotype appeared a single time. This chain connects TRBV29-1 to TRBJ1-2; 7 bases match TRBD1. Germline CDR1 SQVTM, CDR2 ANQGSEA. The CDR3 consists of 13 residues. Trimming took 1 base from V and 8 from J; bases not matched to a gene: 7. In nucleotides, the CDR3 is TGCAGCGTTGAAGTCAGACAGGGAAGAGGCTACACCTTC. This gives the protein CSVEVRQGRGYTF. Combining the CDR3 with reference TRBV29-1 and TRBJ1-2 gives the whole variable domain SAVISQKPSRDICQRGTSLTIQCQVDSQVTMMFWYRQQPGQSLTLIATANQGSEATYESGFVIDKFPISRPNLTFSTLTVSNMSPEDSSIYLCSVEVRQGRGYTFGSGTRLTVV.

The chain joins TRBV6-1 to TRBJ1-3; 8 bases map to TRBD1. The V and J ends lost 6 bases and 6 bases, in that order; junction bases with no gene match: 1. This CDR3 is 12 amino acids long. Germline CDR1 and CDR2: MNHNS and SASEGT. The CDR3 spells CASRQGENTIYF. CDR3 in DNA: TGTGCCAGCAGACAGGGGGAAAACACCATATATTTT.

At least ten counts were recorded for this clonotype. The CDR3 nucleotides read TGTGCCAGCAGTTTATGGTCCGGGCCGAACACTGAAGCTTTCTTT. It codes for CASSLWSGPNTEAFF. The chain couples TRBV12-3 or TRBV12-4 to TRBJ1-1; D is ambiguous. Trimming left V 2 bases short and J 1 base short, with 11 bases between. This CDR3 region has 15 residues.

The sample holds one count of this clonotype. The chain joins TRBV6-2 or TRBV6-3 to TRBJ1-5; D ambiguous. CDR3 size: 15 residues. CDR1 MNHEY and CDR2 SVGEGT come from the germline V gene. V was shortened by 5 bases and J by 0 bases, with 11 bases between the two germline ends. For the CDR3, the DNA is TGTGCCAGCAGTGATGGGCAGTATAGCAATCAGCCCCAGCATTTT. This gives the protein CASSDGQYSNQPQHF.

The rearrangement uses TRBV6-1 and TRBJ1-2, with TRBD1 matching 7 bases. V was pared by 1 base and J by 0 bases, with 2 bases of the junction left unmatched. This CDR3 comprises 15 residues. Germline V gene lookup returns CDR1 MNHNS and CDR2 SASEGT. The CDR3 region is CASSEGQGTNYGYTF. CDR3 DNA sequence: TGTGCCAGCAGTGAAGGACAGGGAACTAACTATGGCTACACCTTC.

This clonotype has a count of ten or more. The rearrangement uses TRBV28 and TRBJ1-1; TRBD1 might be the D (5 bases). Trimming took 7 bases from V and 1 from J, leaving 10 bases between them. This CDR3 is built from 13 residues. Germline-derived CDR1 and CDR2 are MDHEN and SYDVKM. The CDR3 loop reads CASIGTRNTEAFF. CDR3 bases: TGTGCCAGCATCGGGACCCGGAACACTGAAGCTTTCTTT.

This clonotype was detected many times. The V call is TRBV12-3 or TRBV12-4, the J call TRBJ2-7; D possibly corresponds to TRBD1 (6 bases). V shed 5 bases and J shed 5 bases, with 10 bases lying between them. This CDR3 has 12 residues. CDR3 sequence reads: CASSEDSDEQYF. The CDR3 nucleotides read TGTGCCAGCAGTGAGGACAGCGACGAGCAGTACTTC.

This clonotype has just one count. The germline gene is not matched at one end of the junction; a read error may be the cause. The CDR3 nucleotides read TGTGCCAGCAGCTTAGACAGGGATGGAAACACCGTATATTTT. The encoded protein is CASSLDRDGNTVYF. This chain connects TRBV5-1 to TRBJ1-3; 7 nucleotides line up with TRBD1. The CDR3 is 14 residues long. Per the germline V gene, CDR1 is SGHRS and CDR2 is YFSETQ.

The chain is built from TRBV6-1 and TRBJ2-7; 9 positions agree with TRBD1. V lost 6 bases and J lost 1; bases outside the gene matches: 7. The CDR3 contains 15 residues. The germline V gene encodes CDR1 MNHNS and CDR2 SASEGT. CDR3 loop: CASRTEQGASYEQYF. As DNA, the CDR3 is TGTGCCAGCAGAACAGAACAGGGGGCGTCCTACGAGCAGTACTTC.

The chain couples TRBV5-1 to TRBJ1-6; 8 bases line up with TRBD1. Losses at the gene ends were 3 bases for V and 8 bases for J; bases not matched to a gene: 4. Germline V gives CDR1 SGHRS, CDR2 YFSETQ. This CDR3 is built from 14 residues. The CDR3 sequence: CASSWDRRDSPLHF. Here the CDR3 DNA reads TGCGCCAGCAGCTGGGACAGGCGCGATTCACCCCTCCACTTT.

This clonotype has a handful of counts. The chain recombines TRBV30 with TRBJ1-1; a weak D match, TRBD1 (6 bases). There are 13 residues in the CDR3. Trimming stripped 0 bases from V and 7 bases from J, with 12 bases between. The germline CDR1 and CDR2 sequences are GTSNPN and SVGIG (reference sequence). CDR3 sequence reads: CAWSVSGAGEAFF. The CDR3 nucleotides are TGTGCCTGGAGTGTATCAGGGGCGGGTGAAGCTTTCTTT.

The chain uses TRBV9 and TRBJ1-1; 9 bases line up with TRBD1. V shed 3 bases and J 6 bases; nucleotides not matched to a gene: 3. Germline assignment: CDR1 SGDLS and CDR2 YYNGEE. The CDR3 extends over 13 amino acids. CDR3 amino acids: CASSGRQGAEAFF. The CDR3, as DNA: TGTGCCAGCAGCGGAAGACAGGGGGCTGAAGCTTTCTTT.

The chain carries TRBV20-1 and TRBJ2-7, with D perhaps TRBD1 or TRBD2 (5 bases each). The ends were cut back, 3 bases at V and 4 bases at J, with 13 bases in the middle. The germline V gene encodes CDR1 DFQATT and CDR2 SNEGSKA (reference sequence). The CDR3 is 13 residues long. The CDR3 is CSASGAGAYEQYF. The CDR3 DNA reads TGCAGTGCTAGCGGGGCCGGGGCATACGAGCAGTACTTC.

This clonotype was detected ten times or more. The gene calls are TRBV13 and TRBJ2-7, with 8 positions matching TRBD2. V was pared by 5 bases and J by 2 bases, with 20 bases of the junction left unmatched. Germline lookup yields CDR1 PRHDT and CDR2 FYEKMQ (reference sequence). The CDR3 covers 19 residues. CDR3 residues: CASSRPTSLLAENTYEQYF. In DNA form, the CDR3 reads TGTGCCAGCAGCCGACCAACGTCCCTACTAGCGGAAAATACCTACGAGCAGTACTTC.

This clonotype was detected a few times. The CDR3 loop reads CASRASGQRGNIQYF. In nucleotides, the CDR3 is TGTGCCAGCAGAGCCTCGGGACAGAGGGGTAACATTCAGTACTTC. V and J are TRBV6-2 or TRBV6-3 and TRBJ2-4, with 7 bases that match TRBD1. In germline, CDR1 is MNHEY, CDR2 SVGEGT. V lost 6 bases, J lost 7 bases, and 12 bases stayed unmatched. CDR3 length: 15 residues.